This T cell receptor beta chain was recorded in a study of yellow fever vaccine responses in identical twins. TCRdb re-derived calls from the RT-PCR reads in MiXCR, one entry per CDR3 protein. Of some 35,000 distinct CDR3 sequences listed, 60% are singletons. Trimming at V came to 3 bases and at J to 3 bases, leaving 8 bases not matched to a gene. The CDR3 covers 16 residues. The germline gives CDR1 LGHDT, CDR2 YNNKEL (reference sequence). This clonotype turned up a few times. This receptor was obtained from a young woman who received the yellow fever vaccine. The V gene is TRBV3-1, the J gene TRBJ2-3, with 8 bases lining up with TRBD1. Sequences were derived from T cells from blood (PBMCs), unsorted or a sorted subset (not recorded which), sampled before or after yellow fever vaccination (not recorded which). The CDR3 sequence is CASSQSTGVFTDTQYF. In nucleotides, the CDR3 is TGTGCCAGCAGCCAGTCGACAGGGGTTTTTACAGATACGCAGTATTTT.